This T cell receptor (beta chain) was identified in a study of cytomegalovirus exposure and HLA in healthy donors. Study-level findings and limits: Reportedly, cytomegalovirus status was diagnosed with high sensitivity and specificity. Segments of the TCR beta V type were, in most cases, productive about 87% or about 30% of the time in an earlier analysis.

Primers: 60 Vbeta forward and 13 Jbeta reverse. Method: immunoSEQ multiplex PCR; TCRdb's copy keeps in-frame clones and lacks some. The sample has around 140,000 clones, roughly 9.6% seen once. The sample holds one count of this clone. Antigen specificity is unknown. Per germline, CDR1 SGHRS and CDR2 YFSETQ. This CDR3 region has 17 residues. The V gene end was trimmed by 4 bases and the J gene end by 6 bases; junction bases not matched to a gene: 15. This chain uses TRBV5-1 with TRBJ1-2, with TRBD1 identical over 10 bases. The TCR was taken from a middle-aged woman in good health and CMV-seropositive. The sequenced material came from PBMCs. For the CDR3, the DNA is TGCGCCAGCAGCCCACACCCCACCGGGACAGGGGAGAATGGCTACACCTTC. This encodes CASSPHPTGTGENGYTF.